The 5 T cell receptor beta chains reported below all come from one sample, sequenced in a study of blood T cell repertoires in COVID-19. Only in-frame clones appear in the TCRdb table, and some are missing; sequencing was by immunoSEQ multiplex PCR. This table has approximately 110,000 clones, around 88% appearing once. The sequenced sample consisted of peripheral blood. The receptors originated from a woman in her fifties or sixties with active or convalescent COVID-19.

The chain links TRBV5-4 to TRBJ2-6; D may be TRBD1 (5 bases). Germline loops: CDR1 SGHNT, CDR2 YYREEE (reference sequence). V lost 3 bases and J lost 0, with 16 bases in between. The CDR3 sequence is 18 residues long. CDR3 region: CASSSRQITHSGANVLTF. The CDR3 DNA sequence: TGTGCCAGCAGCTCCCGACAGATTACACACTCTGGGGCCAACGTCCTGACTTTC.

V gene TRBV13 combines with J gene TRBJ2-4, with D perhaps matching TRBD1 (5 bases). This CDR3 has 17 amino acids. V was clipped by 2 bases and J by 0 bases, with 14 bases between them. Germline V gene lookup returns CDR1 PRHDT and CDR2 FYEKMQ (reference sequence). The CDR3 DNA follows: TGTGCCAGCAGCTTATCCACAGGATTTCGAGCCAAAAACATTCAGTACTTC. This translates into CASSLSTGFRAKNIQYF.

This chain connects TRBV28 to TRBJ2-7; D not certain. Trimming took off 2 bases at V and 2 bases at J, with 7 bases between the two ends. CDR1 and CDR2 from the germline V gene are MDHEN and SYDVKM. The CDR3 runs to 13 residues. In DNA, the CDR3 is TGTGCCAGCAGTTTACCCTACCCCTACGAGCAGTACTTC. The encoded protein is CASSLPYPYEQYF. Full variable domain (rest looked up from reference TRBV28 and TRBJ2-7): DVKVTQSSRYLVKRTGEKVFLECVQDMDHENMFWYRQDPGLGLRLIYFSYDVKMKEKGDIPEGYSVSREKKERFSLILESASTNQTSMYLCASSLPYPYEQYFGPGTRLTVT.

This chain uses TRBV14 with TRBJ1-2; TRBD1 agrees at 8 bases. The germline V gene has CDR1 SGHDN and CDR2 FVKESK. The J segment lost 8 bases and the V segment lost 4 bases, leaving 9 bases of the junction unmatched. The CDR3 loop spans 14 amino acids. CDR3 coding DNA: TGTGCCAGCAGCCCACGACAGGGGTCGGAAGGCTACACCTTC. Amino acids: CASSPRQGSEGYTF.

This chain uses TRBV27 with TRBJ2-2; D is unresolved. Trimming took off 5 bases at V and 4 bases at J, with 11 bases between the two ends. This CDR3 region has 14 residues. Germline-derived CDR1 and CDR2 are MNHEY and SMNVEV (reference sequence). The CDR3 region has the DNA TGTGCCAGCAGTCTTGGAGCTAGCACCGGGGAGCTGTTTTTT. It codes for CASSLGASTGELFF.